This T cell receptor beta chain is from a study of cytomegalovirus exposure and HLA in healthy donors. The study's findings and limits: The authors later found TCR association rates varying by HLA locus, with DRB1 most and HLA-C fewest. TCR beta sequences reportedly predicted the HLA-A and HLA-B alleles of most subjects accurately. Per a prior analysis, the majority of TCR beta V segments were productive roughly 90% or roughly 30% of the time.

There were likely unrecorded immune exposures, though donors were nominally healthy when sampled. Germline CDR1 SGDLS, CDR2 YYNGEE. CDR3 length: 12 residues. V lost 3 bases and J 3 bases, leaving 7 bases between the germline ends. Remarks on this clone: Its target is unknown.

The PCR ran on 60 Vbeta and 13 Jbeta primers. Only in-frame clones appear in the TCRdb table, and some are missing; sequencing was by immunoSEQ multiplex PCR. Found here are about 25,000 clones; the top ten clones hold 17%. Sequencing was carried out using PBMCs. The J gene is TRBJ2-7, the V gene TRBV9; unclear D gene. This clonotype was obtained from a male donor in good health and CMV-seropositive. In DNA, the CDR3 is TGTGCCAGCAGCGCCAACTTCTACGAGCAGTACTTC. Translating it yields CASSANFYEQYF. The full variable domain, its missing parts supplied by reference TRBV9 and TRBJ2-7, is DSGVTQTPKHLITATGQRVTLRCSPRSGDLSVYWYQQSLDQGLQFLIQYYNGEERAKGNILERFSAQQFPDLHSELNLSSLELGDSALYFCASSANFYEQYFGPGTRLTVT.